These 28 T cell receptor beta chains share one sample of origin, sequenced in a study of Ad26.COV2.S vaccination and SARS-CoV-2 variants. This table comes from immunoSEQ multiplex PCR, and its TCRdb copy is limited to in-frame clones, with some not included. Altogether about 470,000 clones are present, about 92% being singletons, with the ten largest covering less than 5.5%. Treatment indicated: 15 to 20 received Ad26.COV2.S at low or high dose, single or two shots; about 5 received placebo; per-sample allocation not given. Samples were taken on day 63 after the first vaccine or placebo injection. The sample consisted of peripheral blood, taken in a trial of Ad26.COV2.S vaccine versus placebo. All receptors derive from a person between 18 and 65 years old who received the Ad26.COV2.S COVID-19 vaccine or a placebo.

There are many counts of this clone. The chain is built from TRBV15 and TRBJ2-7, with 10 bases fitting TRBD1. The germline CDR1 and CDR2 sequences are LNHNV and YYDKDF (reference sequence). V trimming: 0 bases; J trimming: 2 bases; junction bases outside the gene matches: 1. The CDR3 runs to 15 residues. CDR3 sequence: CATSREGTGAYEQYF. Here the CDR3 DNA reads TGTGCCACCAGCAGAGAGGGGACAGGGGCCTACGAGCAGTACTTC.

This chain links TRBV19 with TRBJ2-5; D remains unclear. The CDR3 length is 16 residues. V lost 3 bases to trimming and J lost 0 bases, with 14 bases between them. From germline, CDR1 is LNHDA and CDR2 SQIVND (reference sequence). CDR3 in DNA: TGTGCCAGTAGTATTAGAACAGAATTGTACCAAGAGACCCAGTACTTC. Residues: CASSIRTELYQETQYF.

The CDR3 nucleotides are TGTGCCTGGAGTGCAGGGGGCCAGCGTTCACCCCTCCACTTT. Translation: CAWSAGGQRSPLHF. V usage is TRBV30 and J usage is TRBJ1-6; 8 nucleotides align to TRBD1. Germline lookup yields CDR1 GTSNPN and CDR2 SVGIG (reference sequence). The CDR3 extends over 14 amino acids. V lost 1 base, J lost 9 bases, and 5 bases stayed unmatched.

This chain joins TRBV7-9 and TRBJ2-2; TRBD2 matches 7 bases. From germline, CDR1 is SEHNR and CDR2 FQNEAQ (reference sequence). The V and J ends lost 5 bases and 1 base, in that order; junction bases with no gene match: 4. The CDR3 runs 15 residues. The CDR3 DNA follows: TGTGCCAGCAGCCGACTAGCAGAGAACACCGGGGAGCTGTTTTTT. Protein: CASSRLAENTGELFF. Looking up the rest from reference TRBV7-9 and TRBJ2-2 gives the full variable domain: DTGVSQNPRHKITKRGQNVTFRCDPISEHNRLYWYRQTLGQGPEFLTYFQNEAQLEKSRLLSDRFSAERPKGSFSTLEIQRTEQGDSAMYLCASSRLAENTGELFFGEGSRLTVL.

This clone appeared once. The chain couples TRBV6-1 to TRBJ2-7; no clear D gene. Germline values: CDR1 MNHNS, CDR2 SASEGT. Trimming removed 0 bases from V and 2 bases from J, with 17 bases in between. The CDR3 totals 17 residues. The CDR3 DNA reads TGTGCCAGCAGTGAAGCGCTTTTCCGGGCCCTAGCCTACGAGCAGTACTTC. This translates into CASSEALFRALAYEQYF.

The chain recombines TRBV28 with TRBJ1-5; 8 bases align to TRBD1. V gave up 3 bases and J gave up 0 bases; unmatched junction bases: 7. CDR3 length equals 17 residues. Germline V gene sequence: CDR1 MDHEN, CDR2 SYDVKM. CDR3: CASSFEGTGLSNQPQHF. The CDR3 region has the DNA TGTGCCAGCAGTTTTGAAGGGACAGGCCTTAGCAATCAGCCCCAGCATTTT.

V and J are TRBV27 and TRBJ2-1; D gene uncertain. V lost 3 bases, J lost 3 bases, and 6 bases lay in between. Germline CDR1 is MNHEY and CDR2 is SMNVEV (reference sequence). The CDR3 is 13 amino acids. The CDR3 is CASSFSFYNEQFF. The CDR3 bases are TGTGCCAGCAGTTTTAGCTTCTACAATGAGCAGTTCTTC.

This chain joins TRBV11-3 and TRBJ2-7; D call uncertain. V was trimmed by 0 bases and J by 5 bases, leaving 11 bases between them. From germline, CDR1 is SGHNT and CDR2 YENEEA. The CDR3 extends over 14 amino acids. This CDR3 is CASSLDRFSNEQYF. The DNA for the CDR3 is TGTGCCAGCAGCTTAGATCGGTTTTCAAACGAGCAGTACTTC.

V is TRBV21-1 and J is TRBJ2-1; the table's D call of TRBD1 was not tested on the DNA. TRBV21-1 is flagged as a pseudogene. This CDR3 region has 16 residues. CDR3 bases: TGTGCCAGCAGCAGGGGGACAAAGAGCTCCTACAATGAGCAGTTCTTC. As protein: CASSRGTKSSYNEQFF.

V gene TRBV7-8 combines with J gene TRBJ2-7; D call uncertain. The CDR3 spans 14 residues. Deletions cut 1 base from V and 4 bases from J, with 11 bases between. Germline-derived CDR1 and CDR2 are SGHVS and FQNEAQ. The CDR3 sequence: CASSLVVSPYEQYF. The CDR3, as DNA: TGTGCCAGCAGCTTAGTAGTTTCCCCTTACGAGCAGTACTTC.

In this sample, this clone turned up once. The chain joins TRBV27 to TRBJ2-1; D call uncertain. This CDR3 contains 17 residues. CDR1 is MNHEY and CDR2 is SMNVEV in the germline V gene (reference sequence). Between the trimmed V and J ends, which lost 3 bases and 0 bases, there was a span of 15 bases. CDR3 sequence reads: CASSFIFGESSYNEQFF. As DNA, the CDR3 is TGTGCCAGCAGTTTCATCTTTGGGGAAAGCTCCTACAATGAGCAGTTCTTC.

This clone has more than one count but fewer than ten. The chain carries TRBV18 and TRBJ1-2; 7 nucleotides line up with TRBD1. CDR1 KGHSH and CDR2 LQKENI come from the germline V gene. The CDR3 runs to 15 residues. V trimming: 2 bases; J trimming: 4 bases; junction bases outside the gene matches: 7. In nucleotides, the CDR3 is TGTGCCAGCTCACCATCATACAGGGGAAGCTATGGCTACACCTTC. Translated, it gives CASSPSYRGSYGYTF.

This chain joins TRBV15 and TRBJ2-5; D is possibly TRBD2 (5 bases). The germline V and J ends were trimmed by 2 bases and 5 bases, with 12 bases remaining between them. The germline gives CDR1 LNHNV, CDR2 YYDKDF (reference sequence). The CDR3 runs 14 residues. For the CDR3, the DNA is TGTGCCACCAGCAGAACTAGAAGGGATGAGACCCAGTACTTC. Translated, it gives CATSRTRRDETQYF.

The rearrangement uses TRBV5-6 and TRBJ2-3; TRBD2 matches at 13 bases. From germline, CDR1 is SGHDT and CDR2 YYEEEE. The trim removed 4 bases at V and 4 bases at J, leaving 12 bases unmatched. This CDR3 has 18 residues. The CDR3 DNA reads TGTGCCAGCAGCCGGCAACTTCCACTAGCGGGAGGGGCAGATACGCAGTATTTT. The encoded protein is CASSRQLPLAGGADTQYF.

The chain links TRBV7-9 to TRBJ2-7, with 8 bases matching TRBD1. V shed 4 bases, J shed 3 bases, and the junction held 8 bases outside the gene matches. Germline-derived CDR1 and CDR2 are SEHNR and FQNEAQ (reference sequence). The CDR3 has 15 amino acids. In nucleotides, the CDR3 is TGTGCCAGCAGCTGCGTGAGGACAGGGTGCTACGAGCAGTACTTC. Its translation is CASSCVRTGCYEQYF.

This chain uses TRBV29-1 with TRBJ2-6, with TRBD1 identical over 8 bases. Germline V gene data show CDR1 as SQVTM and CDR2 as ANQGSEA. This CDR3 is 15 amino acids long. V dropped 4 bases and J dropped 0; count of bases not matched to a gene: 2. The CDR3 loop is CSVGDRSSGANVLTF. As DNA, the CDR3 is TGCAGCGTTGGGGACAGGAGCTCTGGGGCCAACGTCCTGACTTTC.

V gene TRBV30 combines with J gene TRBJ1-3, with 12 bases lining up with TRBD1. CDR3 length: 18 residues. From germline, CDR1 is GTSNPN and CDR2 SVGIG (reference sequence). The V and J ends lost 4 bases and 0 bases, in that order; junction bases with no gene match: 10. The CDR3 sequence is CAWKGQGASWFSGNTIYF. The CDR3 DNA is TGTGCCTGGAAGGGACAGGGGGCTTCATGGTTCTCTGGAAACACCATATATTTT.

The rearrangement links TRBV28 to TRBJ1-4; 11 nucleotides line up with TRBD1. The CDR3 runs 20 residues. V lost 2 bases to trimming and J lost 7 bases; unmatched junction nucleotides: 18. Per germline, CDR1 MDHEN and CDR2 SYDVKM. The CDR3 spells CASSLRNSRTGGSVGEKLFF. The CDR3, as DNA: TGTGCCAGCAGTTTACGTAATTCTCGGACAGGGGGCTCGGTGGGTGAAAAACTGTTTTTT. Looking up the rest from reference TRBV28 and TRBJ1-4 gives the full variable domain: DVKVTQSSRYLVKRTGEKVFLECVQDMDHENMFWYRQDPGLGLRLIYFSYDVKMKEKGDIPEGYSVSREKKERFSLILESASTNQTSMYLCASSLRNSRTGGSVGEKLFFGSGTQLSVL.

The genes are TRBV29-1 and TRBJ1-2, with 7 bases fitting TRBD1. Germline V CDR1 and CDR2: SQVTM, ANQGSEA. The V segment lost 2 bases and the J segment 4 bases; nucleotides outside the gene matches: 7. The CDR3 extends over 14 amino acids. CDR3 residues: CSVERSGTVYGYTF. The CDR3 DNA is TGCAGCGTTGAACGATCGGGGACAGTCTATGGCTACACCTTC. The whole variable domain, filled in from reference TRBV29-1 and TRBJ1-2, reads SAVISQKPSRDICQRGTSLTIQCQVDSQVTMMFWYRQQPGQSLTLIATANQGSEATYESGFVIDKFPISRPNLTFSTLTVSNMSPEDSSIYLCSVERSGTVYGYTFGSGTRLTVV.

The V gene is TRBV19, the J gene TRBJ2-1, with 12 bases matching TRBD2. Trimming took 4 bases from V and 0 from J; bases not matched to a gene: 13. The CDR3 sequence is 20 residues long. Germline CDR1 and CDR2: LNHDA and SQIVND (reference sequence). CDR3 loop: CASSNYWLAGGAPSYNEQFF. For the CDR3, the DNA is TGTGCCAGTAGTAATTATTGGCTAGCGGGAGGGGCTCCCTCCTACAATGAGCAGTTCTTC.

The rearrangement links TRBV9 to TRBJ1-1; 8 bases align to TRBD1. CDR1 is SGDLS and CDR2 is YYNGEE in the germline V gene. V was clipped by 1 base and J by 5 bases; unmatched bases: 4. This CDR3 has 14 residues. CDR3 bases: TGTGCCAGCAGCGTAACAGGGGGAGGGACTGAAGCTTTCTTT. Protein sequence: CASSVTGGGTEAFF.

The chain links TRBV3-1 (or the pseudogene TRBV3-2) to TRBJ1-6; 7 nucleotides line up with TRBD1. This CDR3 is built from 14 residues. Germline V CDR1 and CDR2: LGHDT, YNNKEL (reference sequence). V gave up 5 bases and J gave up 9 bases; unmatched junction bases: 7. CDR3 residues: CASSTGTATSPLHF. DNA for the CDR3: TGTGCCAGCAGCACGGGGACAGCTACTTCACCCCTCCACTTT.

This clone turned up a few times. The rearrangement links TRBV30 to TRBJ2-7, with D possibly being TRBD1 (7 bases). The CDR3 has 14 amino acids. Germline V gene sequence: CDR1 GTSNPN, CDR2 SVGIG (reference sequence). V shed 3 bases and J shed 2 bases, with 14 bases lying between them. The CDR3 loop reads CAWREGGQAYEQYF. In DNA, the CDR3 is TGTGCCTGGAGGGAGGGAGGACAGGCCTACGAGCAGTACTTC.

The CDR3 loop is CATREREGQETQYF. Here the CDR3 DNA reads TGTGCCACCAGGGAGCGGGAGGGACAAGAGACCCAGTACTTC. The chain recombines TRBV10-3 with TRBJ2-5; 10 positions match TRBD2. J gave up 2 bases and V 10 bases, and 7 bases lay outside the gene matches. The CDR3 has 14 residues. The V gene's germline CDR1 is ENHRY and CDR2 SYGVKD.

The CDR3 is CASSLTRSGGYTF. The CDR3 DNA reads TGTGCCAGCAGCTTAACACGGAGTGGTGGCTACACCTTC. J is TRBJ1-2 and V is TRBV7-3; D ambiguous. Trimming pared 0 bases from V and 7 bases from J, leaving 9 bases between. The CDR3 contains 13 residues. Germline CDR1 and CDR2: SGHTA and FQGTGA.

The chain is built from TRBV18 and TRBJ2-1; D is undetermined. This CDR3 is built from 12 residues. Germline CDR1 and CDR2: KGHSH and LQKENI. Trimming took off 3 bases at V and 8 bases at J, with 8 bases between the two ends. The CDR3 protein is CASSPPSYEQFF. For the CDR3, the DNA is TGTGCCAGCTCACCCCCTTCATATGAGCAGTTCTTC. The full variable domain, completed using reference TRBV18 and TRBJ2-1, is NAGVMQNPRHLVRRRGQEARLRCSPMKGHSHVYWYRQLPEEGLKFMVYLQKENIIDESGMPKERFSAEFPKEGPSILRIQQVVRGDSAAYFCASSPPSYEQFFGPGTRLTVL.

The rearrangement uses TRBV6-5 and TRBJ1-4, with a tentative D call TRBD1 (6 bases). V was cut by 11 bases and J by 6 bases, with 19 bases left in between. The length of the CDR3 is 14 residues. Per the germline V gene, CDR1 is MNHEY and CDR2 is SVGAGI. Here the CDR3 DNA reads TGTGCCTCCCGTAGGAGGGGGAGTGATGAAAAACTGTTTTTT. The encoded protein is CASRRRGSDEKLFF.

This chain connects TRBV3-1 (or the pseudogene TRBV3-2) to TRBJ2-7; the D gene is possibly TRBD2 (5 bases). Germline CDR1 reads LGHDT; CDR2 reads YNNKEL (reference sequence). This CDR3 region has 12 residues. V shed 3 bases and J shed 5 bases, with 8 bases lying between them. The CDR3 DNA reads as TGTGCCAGCAGCCACGGGGAGAACGAGCAGTACTTC. It translates to CASSHGENEQYF.